This TCR beta chain was retrieved from a study of preoperative IRX-2 immunotherapy in early breast cancer. TCRdb's copy holds only in-frame clones and misses some; the assay was immunoSEQ multiplex PCR. The data hold approximately 34,000 clones, with more than 90% observed a single time. The CDR3 sequence is 13 residues long. V was trimmed by 7 bases and J by 11 bases, leaving 20 bases between them. Germline V gives CDR1 MNHEY, CDR2 SVGAGI. Treatment indicated: preoperative locoregional IRX-2 cytokine immunotherapy. Preoperative locoregional IRX-2 cytokine immunotherapy was tested in the phase Ib source study.

The V gene is TRBV6-5, the J gene TRBJ2-5; D possibly corresponds to TRBD2 (5 bases). This receptor was obtained from a human donor with breast cancer. Sampling was performed from a patient treated with IRX-2 immunotherapy. The CDR3 reads CASKVASAWEQYF. For the CDR3, the DNA is TGTGCCAGCAAAGTGGCCAGCGCGTGGGAGCAGTACTTC.